Below, 2 T cell receptor beta chains from the same sample are listed, as sequenced in a study of blood T cell repertoires in COVID-19. The protocol was immunoSEQ multiplex PCR, while the TCRdb copy is restricted to in-frame clones and leaves out a portion. This sample has around 280,000 clones, with nearly 90% found just once. The sample consisted of PBMCs or T cells enriched from blood (not recorded which). The receptor set was obtained from a woman aged 18 to 35 with acute COVID-19.

The rearrangement joins TRBV7-6 to TRBJ2-1; 9 bases fit TRBD2. Germline CDR1 is SGHVS and CDR2 is FNYEAQ. The CDR3 sequence is 16 residues long. Trimming removed 5 bases from V and 8 bases from J; junction bases left unmatched: 13. The CDR3 region is CASSDMWREGPDEQFF. In DNA form, the CDR3 reads TGTGCCAGCAGCGACATGTGGCGGGAGGGGCCGGATGAGCAGTTCTTC.

This clone came up once. For the CDR3, the DNA is TGCGCCAGCAGCCAAGGGGCCGGGAGCTACGAGCAGTACTTC. It specifies CASSQGAGSYEQYF. The gene calls are TRBV4-1 and TRBJ2-7, with D perhaps matching TRBD2 (6 bases). Germline assignment: CDR1 MGHRA and CDR2 YSYEKL. V was cut by 1 base and J by 3 bases, with 10 bases left in between. The CDR3 totals 14 residues.